This T cell receptor (beta chain) was identified in a study of blood T cell repertoires in COVID-19. Background on the study: Nucleic acid was either cDNA or gDNA, and it came from T cells, B-cell-depleted T cells, or PBMCs.

TCRdb's table, derived via immunoSEQ multiplex PCR, lists solely in-frame clones and lacks some. The table has approximately 300,000 clones, over 75% seen once. V was pared by 3 bases and J by 3 bases, with 10 bases of the junction left unmatched. This CDR3 has 17 amino acids. Per germline, CDR1 SGHRS and CDR2 YFSETQ. The source material was peripheral blood. This chain joins TRBV5-1 and TRBJ2-7; 12 positions match TRBD1. The TCR comes from a woman between 45 and 65 years old with active or convalescent COVID-19. CDR3 DNA sequence: TGCGCCAGCAGCTCCGGGACAGGGGGCATTGTGGGCTACGAGCAGTACTTC. Translated: CASSSGTGGIVGYEQYF.